The 9 T cell receptor beta chains reported below all come from one sample, sequenced in a study of cytotoxic CD8 clonotypes in ibrutinib-treated CLL. Libraries were prepared by immunoSEQ multiplex PCR; TCRdb keeps only in-frame clonotypes and omits some of them. This table has roughly 18,000 clones, roughly 80% appearing once. The source was PBMCs, collected before ibrutinib treatment. These receptors all stem from a human donor with chronic lymphocytic leukemia.

The chain employs TRBV19 and TRBJ2-1; 9 bases fit TRBD1. V shed 5 bases, J shed 4 bases, and the junction held 12 bases outside the gene matches. The CDR3 spans 17 residues. Germline CDR1 LNHDA, CDR2 SQIVND (reference sequence). CDR3: CASSRIWGQGAYNEQFF. CDR3 bases: TGTGCCAGTAGTCGTATTTGGGGACAGGGCGCGTACAATGAGCAGTTCTTC.

The genes are TRBV18 and TRBJ1-4; TRBD1 aligns across 9 bases. Germline loops: CDR1 KGHSH, CDR2 LQKENI. The CDR3 sequence is 15 residues long. After removal of 5 bases from V and 10 bases from J, the junction contained 11 bases not matched to a gene. CDR3 sequence reads: CASSSGQGRVGKLFF. The CDR3 DNA reads TGTGCCAGCTCATCGGGACAGGGAAGGGTCGGAAAACTGTTTTTT.

This chain links TRBV5-1 with TRBJ2-1, with 10 bases identical to TRBD2. The CDR3 runs to 16 residues. Germline-derived CDR1 and CDR2 are SGHRS and YFSETQ. With V trimmed by 1 base and J by 8 bases, 9 bases remained unmatched. The CDR3 here is CASSLKGTSGVYEQFF. DNA of the CDR3: TGCGCCAGCAGCTTGAAAGGCACTAGCGGGGTCTATGAGCAGTTCTTC. The complete variable domain, with remaining parts taken from reference TRBV5-1 and TRBJ2-1, reads KAGVTQTPRYLIKTRGQQVTLSCSPISGHRSVSWYQQTPGQGLQFLFEYFSETQRNKGNFPGRFSGRQFSNSRSEMNVSTLELGDSALYLCASSLKGTSGVYEQFFGPGTRLTVL.

This chain's CDR3 is CASSAMSGHTEAFF. The CDR3 DNA is TGTGCCAGCAGTGCCATGTCGGGCCACACTGAAGCTTTCTTT. V usage is TRBV2 and J usage is TRBJ1-1; D is unresolved. The germline CDR1 and CDR2 sequences are SNHLY and FYNNEI. Deletions cut 4 bases from V and 3 bases from J, with 12 bases between. The CDR3 extends over 14 amino acids. Variable domain in full (rest from reference TRBV2 and TRBJ1-1): EPEVTQTPSHQVTQMGQEVILRCVPISNHLYFYWYRQILGQKVEFLVSFYNNEISEKSEIFDDQFSVERPDGSNFTLKIRSTKLEDSAMYFCASSAMSGHTEAFFGQGTRLTVV.

This clone was recorded only once. The J gene is TRBJ2-7, the V gene TRBV18, with a tentative D call TRBD2 (5 bases). Germline values: CDR1 KGHSH, CDR2 LQKENI. The V and J ends lost 4 bases and 1 base respectively, with 11 bases between them. The CDR3 extends over 14 amino acids. The CDR3 loop is CASSRGQRSYEQYF. CDR3 sequence (DNA): TGTGCCAGCTCACGCGGGCAGCGTTCCTACGAGCAGTACTTC.

The chain couples TRBV5-6 to TRBJ2-7; 8 bases align to TRBD1. The germline V gene encodes CDR1 SGHDT and CDR2 YYEEEE. This CDR3 has 12 amino acids. V shed 4 bases, J shed 4 bases, and the junction held 1 base outside the gene matches. Written as DNA, the CDR3 is TGTGCCAGCAGCCGACAGGGGTACGAGCAGTACTTC. This codes for CASSRQGYEQYF.

The chain recombines TRBV25-1 with TRBJ1-6; 9 bases agree with TRBD1. Per the germline V gene, CDR1 is MGHDK and CDR2 is SYGVNS. The CDR3 spans 16 residues. The trim removed 3 bases at V and 8 bases at J, leaving 8 bases unmatched. CDR3 bases: TGTGCCAGCAGTGAGCACCGGGACAGGGTTTATTCACCCCTCCACTTT. Translation gives CASSEHRDRVYSPLHF.

A remark on this clone: This specimen includes other DNA sequences encoding the same CDR3. CDR3 sequence: CASSVEGQGNTEAFF. In DNA form, the CDR3 reads TGTGCCAGCAGCGTAGAAGGACAGGGGAACACTGAAGCTTTCTTT. This chain joins TRBV9 and TRBJ1-1, with TRBD1 matching over 8 bases. The CDR3 loop spans 15 amino acids. With V trimmed by 0 bases and J by 1 base, 2 bases remained unmatched. Per germline, CDR1 SGDLS and CDR2 YYNGEE. The full variable domain, its missing parts supplied by reference TRBV9 and TRBJ1-1, is DSGVTQTPKHLITATGQRVTLRCSPRSGDLSVYWYQQSLDQGLQFLIQYYNGEERAKGNILERFSAQQFPDLHSELNLSSLELGDSALYFCASSVEGQGNTEAFFGQGTRLTVV.

The CDR3 loop reads CSARTGGEQFF. The CDR3 coding sequence is TGCAGTGCTAGGACAGGGGGCGAGCAGTTCTTC. V usage is TRBV20-1 and J usage is TRBJ2-1, with 10 positions matching TRBD1. V shed 3 bases, J shed 10 bases, and the junction held 0 bases outside the gene matches. Per the germline V gene, CDR1 is DFQATT and CDR2 is SNEGSKA (reference sequence). This CDR3 comprises 11 residues.